This T cell receptor (beta chain) originates from a study of blood T cells in healthy people across ages. Alongside a J-beta primer mix, a sample-barcoded 5' primer served in a second PCR lasting about 7 to 11 cycles. Each cDNA was tagged by a template-switch adaptor containing 12 random nucleotides. TCRdb fed the 5' RACE reads into MiXCR, producing one record per CDR3 protein. The table has 650,000 to 950,000 distinct CDR3 sequences, 40% to 50% seen once. Regarding the study as a whole: Roughly linear declines in TCR beta diversity per million T cells occurred with age. It was the long-lived donors that had more naive CD4+ cells and higher diversity than aged donors.

The total RNA that was extracted per sample amounted to at least 5 micrograms. The CDR3 spans 16 residues. Trimming removed 4 bases from V and 1 base from J, with 15 bases in between. The germline V gene encodes CDR1 MGHRA and CDR2 YSYEKL. This clonotype came up a few times. Its antigen is unknown. The receptor was derived from a man aged 55 to 70 in good health. The chain employs TRBV4-1 and TRBJ2-3, with a possible D match to TRBD1 (5 bases). Sequencing was done on a sample of blood. The CDR3, as DNA: TGCGCCAGCAGCCCTCGGGCAGGGTTGGGCACAGATACGCAGTATTTT. Its translation is CASSPRAGLGTDTQYF.